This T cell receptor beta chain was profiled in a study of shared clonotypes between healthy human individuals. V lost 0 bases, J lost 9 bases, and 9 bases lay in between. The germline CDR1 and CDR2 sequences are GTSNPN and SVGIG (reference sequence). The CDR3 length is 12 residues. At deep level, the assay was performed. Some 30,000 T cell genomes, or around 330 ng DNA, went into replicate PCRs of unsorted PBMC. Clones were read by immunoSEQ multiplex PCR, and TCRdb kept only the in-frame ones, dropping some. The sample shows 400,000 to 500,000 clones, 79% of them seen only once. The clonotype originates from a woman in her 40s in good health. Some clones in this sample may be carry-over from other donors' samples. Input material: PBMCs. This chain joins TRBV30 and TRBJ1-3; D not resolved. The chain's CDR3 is CAWSVHVGTIYF. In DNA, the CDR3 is TGTGCCTGGAGTGTCCATGTAGGCACCATATATTTT.